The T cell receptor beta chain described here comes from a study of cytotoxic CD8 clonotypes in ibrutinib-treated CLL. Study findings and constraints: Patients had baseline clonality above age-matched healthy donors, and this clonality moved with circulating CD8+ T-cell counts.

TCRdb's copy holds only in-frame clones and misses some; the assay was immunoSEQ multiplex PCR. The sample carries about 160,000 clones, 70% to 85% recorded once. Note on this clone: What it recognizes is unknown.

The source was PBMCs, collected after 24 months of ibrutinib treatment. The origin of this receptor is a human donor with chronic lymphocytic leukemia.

DNA for the CDR3: TGCGCCAGCAGCACGGGCCACTATAATGAAAAACTGTTTTTT. Its translation is CASSTGHYNEKLFF. The genes are TRBV5-1 and TRBJ1-4; no clear D gene. The CDR3 length is 14 residues. With 4 bases removed from V and 4 bases from J, the gap between germline ends came to 11 bases. In germline, CDR1 is SGHRS, CDR2 YFSETQ.